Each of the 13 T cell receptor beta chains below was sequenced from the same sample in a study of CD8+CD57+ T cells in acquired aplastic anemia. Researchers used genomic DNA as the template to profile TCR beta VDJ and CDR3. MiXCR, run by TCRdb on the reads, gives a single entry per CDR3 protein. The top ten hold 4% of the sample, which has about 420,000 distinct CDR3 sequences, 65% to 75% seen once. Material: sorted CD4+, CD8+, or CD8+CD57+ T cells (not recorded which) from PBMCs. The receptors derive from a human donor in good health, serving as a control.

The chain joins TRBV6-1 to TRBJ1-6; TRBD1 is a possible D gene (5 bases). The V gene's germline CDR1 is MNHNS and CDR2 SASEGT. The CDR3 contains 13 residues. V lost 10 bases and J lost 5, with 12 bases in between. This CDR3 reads CAMGPGDNSPLHF. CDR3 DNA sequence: TGTGCCATGGGACCAGGTGATAATTCACCCCTCCACTTT.

CDR3 in amino acids: CASRRAVRGDYNEQFF. DNA of the CDR3: TGTGCCAGCAGACGAGCGGTCCGGGGGGACTACAATGAGCAGTTCTTC. The rearrangement links TRBV12-3 or TRBV12-4 to TRBJ2-1, with 7 bases aligning to TRBD2. V lost 6 bases, J lost 3 bases, and 11 bases stayed unmatched. The CDR3 contains 16 residues.

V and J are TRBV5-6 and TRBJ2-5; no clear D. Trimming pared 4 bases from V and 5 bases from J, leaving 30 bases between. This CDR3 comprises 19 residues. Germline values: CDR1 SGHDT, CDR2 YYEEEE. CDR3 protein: CASSLSFFFYRPDAETQYF. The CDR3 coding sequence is TGTGCCAGCAGCCTGTCCTTTTTTTTCTATAGACCCGACGCGGAGACCCAGTACTTC.

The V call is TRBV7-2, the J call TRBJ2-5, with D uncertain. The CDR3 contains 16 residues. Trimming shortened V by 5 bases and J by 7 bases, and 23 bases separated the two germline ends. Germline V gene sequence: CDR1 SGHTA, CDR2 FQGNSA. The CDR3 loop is CASSHDQTKSHVTQYF. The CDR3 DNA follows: TGTGCCAGCAGCCATGACCAGACCAAAAGCCACGTGACCCAGTACTTC.

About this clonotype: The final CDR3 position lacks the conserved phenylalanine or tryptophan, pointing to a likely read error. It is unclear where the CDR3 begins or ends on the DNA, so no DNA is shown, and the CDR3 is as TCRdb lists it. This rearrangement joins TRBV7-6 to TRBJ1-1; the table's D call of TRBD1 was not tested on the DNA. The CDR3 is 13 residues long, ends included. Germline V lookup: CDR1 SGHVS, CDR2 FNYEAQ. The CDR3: CASSLTRGAEAHY.

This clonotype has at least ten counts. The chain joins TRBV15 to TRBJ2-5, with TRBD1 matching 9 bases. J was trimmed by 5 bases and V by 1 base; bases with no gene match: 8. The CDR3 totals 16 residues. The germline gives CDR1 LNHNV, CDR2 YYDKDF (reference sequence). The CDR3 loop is CATSRGGTGPGETQYF. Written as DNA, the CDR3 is TGTGCCACCAGCAGAGGGGGGACAGGGCCTGGGGAGACCCAGTACTTC.

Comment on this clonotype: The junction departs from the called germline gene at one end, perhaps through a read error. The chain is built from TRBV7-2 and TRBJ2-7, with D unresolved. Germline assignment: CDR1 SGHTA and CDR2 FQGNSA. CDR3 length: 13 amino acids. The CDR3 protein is CASSPSGLAEAFF. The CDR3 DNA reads TGTGCCAGCAGCCCATCAGGCCTGGCTGAAGCGTTCTTT.

The CDR3 loop reads CSVHKSGEQFF. The DNA for the CDR3 is TGCAGCGTACACAAATCGGGTGAGCAGTTCTTC. The chain combines TRBV29-1 with TRBJ2-1; D gene unclear. V shed 6 bases and J shed 9 bases, with 12 bases lying between them. The CDR3 extends over 11 amino acids. Per the germline V gene, CDR1 is SQVTM and CDR2 is ANQGSEA.

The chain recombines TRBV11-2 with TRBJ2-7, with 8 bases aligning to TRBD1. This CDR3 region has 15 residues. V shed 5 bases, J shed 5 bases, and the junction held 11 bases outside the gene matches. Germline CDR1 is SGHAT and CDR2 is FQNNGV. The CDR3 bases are TGTGCCAGCAGCGACTCCTGGGACAGGATCCACGAGCAGTACTTC. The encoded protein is CASSDSWDRIHEQYF.

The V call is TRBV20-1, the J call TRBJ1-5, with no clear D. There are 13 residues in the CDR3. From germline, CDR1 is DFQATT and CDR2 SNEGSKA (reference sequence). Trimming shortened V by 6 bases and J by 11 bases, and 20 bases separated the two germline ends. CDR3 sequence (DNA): TGCAGTGCGGCAGTGAGACACGATTACACCCAGCATTTT. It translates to CSAAVRHDYTQHF.

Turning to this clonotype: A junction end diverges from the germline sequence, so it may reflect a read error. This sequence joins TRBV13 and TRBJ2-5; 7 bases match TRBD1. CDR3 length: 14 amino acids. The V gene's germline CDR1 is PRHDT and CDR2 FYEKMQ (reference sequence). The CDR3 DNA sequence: TGTGCCAGCAGCGTAGGGGACAGAGAAGAGACCCAGTACTTC. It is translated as CASSVGDREETQYF.

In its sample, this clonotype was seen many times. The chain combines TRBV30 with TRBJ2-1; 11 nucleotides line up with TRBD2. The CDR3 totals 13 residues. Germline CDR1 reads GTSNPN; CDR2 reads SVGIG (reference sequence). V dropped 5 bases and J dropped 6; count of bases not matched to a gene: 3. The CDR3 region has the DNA TGTGCCTGGGATCTAGCGGGGGGCAATGAGCAGTTCTTC. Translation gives CAWDLAGGNEQFF.

The CDR3 coding sequence is TGTGCCATCAGTGAGTCCCAGGATCTGAACACTGAAGCTTTCTTT. The encoded protein is CAISESQDLNTEAFF. The chain carries TRBV10-3 and TRBJ1-1; D not certain. CDR3 length: 15 amino acids. Germline V gene sequence: CDR1 ENHRY, CDR2 SYGVKD. V gave up 0 bases and J gave up 0 bases, with 8 bases separating them.